A selection of T cell receptor beta chains follows, all from one sample in a study of a mutant IDH1 vaccine in newly diagnosed glioma. Libraries were prepared by immunoSEQ multiplex PCR; TCRdb keeps only in-frame clonotypes and omits some of them. Of approximately 100,000 clones listed, roughly 90% are singletons. Here the sequenced sample was PBMCs, taken from a glioma patient treated with radiotherapy, temozolomide or both. The receptors here all came from a woman in her 50s with glioma. Each CDR3 is given with its conserved first and last residue. D genes are given only for firm matches. Rows may omit the clone size; those that give it use once, few, many or a size class.

V gene	clone size	D gene	J gene	CDR3 protein	CDR3 DNA
TRBV18	NA	TRBD2	TRBJ2-1	CASSLGSGKDEQFF	TGTGCCAGCTCGCTTGGTAGCGGGAAGGATGAGCAGTTCTTC
TRBV7-9	NA	NA	TRBJ1-6	CASSLVQGWNSPLHF	TGTGCCAGCAGCTTAGTTCAGGGGTGGAACTCACCCCTCCACTTT
TRBV30	NA	TRBD2	TRBJ2-3	CARRSGGADTQYF	TGTGCCAGAAGGAGCGGGGGGGCAGATACGCAGTATTTT
TRBV30	NA	NA	TRBJ2-7	CAWSPQGYEQYF	TGTGCCTGGAGTCCCCAGGGGTACGAGCAGTACTTC
TRBV6-1	NA	NA	TRBJ1-5	CASSEPGISNQPQHF	TGTGCCAGCAGTGAACCAGGGATCAGCAATCAGCCCCAGCATTTT
TRBV11-2	NA	TRBD1	TRBJ1-6	CASSPGTGGGSPLHF	TGTGCCAGCAGCCCCGGGACAGGGGGCGGGTCACCCCTCCACTTT
TRBV29-1	NA	NA	TRBJ1-5	CSVAGLGNQPQHF	TGCAGCGTTGCAGGGTTGGGCAATCAGCCCCAGCATTTT
TRBV5-8	NA	NA	TRBJ2-3	CASSLGGGEADTQYF	TGTGCCAGCAGCTTGGGAGGCGGGGAGGCCGATACGCAGTATTTT
TRBV5-1	NA	TRBD1	TRBJ1-6	CASSTQGVGNSPLHF	TGCGCCAGCAGCACGCAGGGGGTAGGGAATTCACCCCTCCACTTT
TRBV4-2	NA	NA	TRBJ2-1	CASSQELLSYNEQFF	TGTGCCAGCAGCCAAGAACTACTCTCCTACAATGAGCAGTTCTTC
TRBV6-6	NA	TRBD2	TRBJ2-7	CASKLAETSYEQYF	TGTGCCAGCAAACTAGCGGAAACCTCCTACGAGCAGTACTTC
TRBV11-2	NA	NA	TRBJ1-1	CASSLEEPGAFF	TGTGCCAGCAGCTTAGAGGAGCCGGGAGCTTTCTTT
TRBV5-1	NA	TRBD1	TRBJ1-2	CASSLAGTGGGYTF	TGCGCCAGCAGCTTGGCCGGGACAGGGGGTGGCTACACCTTC
TRBV5-5	NA	TRBD1	TRBJ2-7	CASSRGQVSYEQYF	TGTGCCAGCAGCCGCGGACAGGTCTCCTACGAGCAGTACTTC
TRBV20-1	NA	NA	TRBJ2-1	CSGGNNEQFF	TGCAGTGGGGGGAACAATGAGCAGTTCTTC
TRBV4-2	NA	TRBD2	TRBJ2-2	CASSQETLAGEDGELFF	TGTGCCAGCAGCCAAGAGACGCTAGCGGGAGAGGACGGGGAGCTGTTTTTT
TRBV7-2	NA	NA	TRBJ1-1	CASSHPRRNTETFF	TGTGCCAGCAGCCACCCCCGACGGAACACTGAAACTTTCTTT
TRBV14	NA	NA	TRBJ2-3	CASSLRRTDTQYF	TGTGCCAGCAGCCTTCGGAGAACAGATACGCAGTATTTT
TRBV11-2	NA	NA	TRBJ1-1	CASSLIEIRGKAFF	TGTGCCAGCAGCTTAATAGAAATTAGGGGGAAGGCTTTCTTT
TRBV11-2	NA	NA	TRBJ2-3	CASSLVRVSRRDTQYF	TGTGCCAGCAGCTTAGTTCGGGTTAGCAGAAGGGATACGCAGTATTTT
TRBV27	NA	TRBD2	TRBJ2-7	CASSLSGTSGRGQYF	TGTGCCAGCAGTTTAAGCGGGACTAGCGGGAGAGGGCAGTACTTC
TRBV11-2	NA	NA	TRBJ2-4	CASENTRQEKNIQYF	TGTGCCAGCGAGAATACGCGGCAGGAGAAAAACATTCAGTACTTC
TRBV28	NA	NA	TRBJ1-4	CASSTQRGKLFF	TGTGCCAGCAGTACTCAAAGGGGGAAACTGTTTTTT
TRBV4-1	NA	TRBD1	TRBJ1-3	CASSQGDRSSGNTIYF	TGCGCCAGCAGCCAAGGGGACAGAAGCTCTGGAAACACCATATATTTT
TRBV10-3	NA	TRBD2	TRBJ2-2	CAICPTSGAPRNTGELFF	TGTGCCATCTGCCCGACTAGCGGAGCCCCGAGAAACACCGGGGAGCTGTTTTTT
TRBV29-1	NA	TRBD1	TRBJ2-7	CSVEPDRGTYEQYF	TGCAGCGTTGAACCGGACAGGGGGACCTACGAGCAGTACTTC
TRBV15	NA	NA	TRBJ1-5	CATSRSPQLSNQPQHF	TGTGCCACCAGCCGGTCCCCCCAGTTAAGCAATCAGCCCCAGCATTTT
TRBV6-1	NA	NA	TRBJ2-5	CASTEGSFQETQYF	TGTGCCAGCACCGAGGGGAGTTTTCAAGAGACCCAGTACTTC
TRBV18	NA	TRBD1	TRBJ1-1	CASSPGQGNTEAFF	TGTGCCAGCTCACCCGGACAGGGCAACACTGAAGCTTTCTTT
TRBV25-1	NA	NA	TRBJ1-4	CASSGQGGTEKLFF	TGTGCCAGCAGTGGTCAGGGAGGAACCGAAAAACTGTTTTTT
TRBV4-2	NA	TRBD2	TRBJ2-7	CASSQALLAGSFYEQYF	TGTGCCAGCAGCCAAGCCCTCCTAGCGGGATCCTTCTATGAGCAGTACTTC
TRBV5-6	NA	NA	TRBJ1-4	CASRQTGDNEKLFF	TGTGCCAGCAGGCAAACAGGAGATAATGAAAAACTGTTTTTT
TRBV6-5	once	NA	TRBJ2-7	CASSYGPYEQYF	TGTGCCAGCAGTTACGGTCCCTACGAGCAGTACTTC
TRBV15	NA	NA	TRBJ1-5	CATSRAPGSNQPQHF	TGTGCCACCAGCAGAGCTCCGGGTAGCAATCAGCCCCAGCATTTT
TRBV30	NA	TRBD1	TRBJ1-2	CAWGQDFNYGYTF	TGTGCCTGGGGACAGGACTTTAACTATGGCTACACCTTC
TRBV11-2	NA	NA	TRBJ2-5	CASSLAPILTETQYF	TGTGCCAGCAGCTTAGCCCCAATCCTAACGGAGACCCAGTACTTC
TRBV19	NA	NA	TRBJ1-2	CASTPGGRGSYGYTF	TGTGCCAGTACCCCTGGGGGCAGGGGCTCCTATGGCTACACCTTC
TRBV7-9	NA	TRBD2	TRBJ2-7	CASSLSGRGVPYEQYF	TGTGCCAGCAGCCTCAGTGGTCGGGGGGTTCCCTACGAGCAGTACTTC
TRBV7-2	NA	TRBD1	TRBJ2-4	CASSLGQGWHIQYF	TGTGCCAGCAGTCTAGGACAGGGGTGGCACATTCAGTACTTC
TRBV28	NA	NA	TRBJ2-6	CASSPDASGANVLTF	TGTGCCAGCAGTCCCGATGCCTCTGGGGCCAACGTCCTGACTTTC